This T cell receptor beta chain was documented in a study of regulatory T cells in long-lasting Graves disease. Study-level information: Duration of antithyroid drug therapy among newly diagnosed Graves' patients was under 3 months.

The time point here: newly diagnosed GD, antithyroid drugs for less than 3 months. PBMCs provided the RNA from which the TCR library was made. Graves' disease diagnosis relied on American Thyroid Association guidelines. The length of the CDR3 is 12 residues. Trimming stripped 4 bases from V and 7 bases from J, with 13 bases between. CDR1 is SQVTM, CDR2 ANQGSEA, per germline. Combining iRepertoire HTBI primers with Arm-PCR of CDR3 regions, the authors built TCR beta libraries. Via MiXCR, TCRdb re-called the multiplex PCR reads, giving one row per CDR3 protein. The sample has some 450,000 distinct CDR3 sequences; approximately 16% are singletons. The sample also formed part of further work on T cells in Graves' hyperthyroidism and ophthalmopathy. That study adds: First-round RT-PCR with HTBI primers amplified the TCR CDR3 region.

The chain recombines TRBV29-1 with TRBJ1-1; D gene unclear. This specimen was peripheral blood mononuclear cells (PBMCs), taken at new diagnosis, from a patient treated with antithyroid drugs. This clonotype originated in a woman aged 25 to 45 with Graves disease. Here the CDR3 reads CSVGDALNEAFF. In DNA, the CDR3 is TGCAGCGTTGGAGACGCCCTAAATGAAGCTTTCTTT.